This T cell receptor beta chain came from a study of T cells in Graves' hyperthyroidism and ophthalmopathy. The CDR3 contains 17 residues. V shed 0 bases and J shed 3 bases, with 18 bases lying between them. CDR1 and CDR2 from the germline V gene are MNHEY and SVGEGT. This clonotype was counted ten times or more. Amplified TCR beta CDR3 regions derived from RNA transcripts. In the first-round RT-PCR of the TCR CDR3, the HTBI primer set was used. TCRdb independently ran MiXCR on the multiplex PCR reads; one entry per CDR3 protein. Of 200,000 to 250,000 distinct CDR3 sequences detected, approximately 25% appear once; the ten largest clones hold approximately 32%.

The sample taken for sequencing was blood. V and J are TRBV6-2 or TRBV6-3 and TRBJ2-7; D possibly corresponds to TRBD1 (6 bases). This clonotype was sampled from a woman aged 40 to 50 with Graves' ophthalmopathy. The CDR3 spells CASSYSIPRGADYEQYF. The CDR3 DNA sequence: TGTGCCAGCAGTTACTCGATCCCCAGGGGCGCTGACTACGAGCAGTACTTC.